The 21 T cell receptor beta chains below come from one sample, sequenced in a study of cytomegalovirus exposure and HLA in healthy donors. The PCR made use of 60 Vbeta and 13 Jbeta primers. Here immunoSEQ multiplex PCR was the method, and the copy in TCRdb shows in-frame clones only, minus some. This sample has over 140,000 clones, with almost 85% found just once. Sequences were obtained from PBMCs. These receptors originate from a man aged 30 to 39 in good health and CMV-seropositive.

V and J are TRBV7-2 and TRBJ2-5; TRBD1 aligns across 9 bases. Per the germline V gene, CDR1 is SGHTA and CDR2 is FQGNSA. The CDR3 is made up of 13 amino acids. Trimming at V came to 6 bases and at J to 5 bases, leaving 4 bases not matched to a gene. The CDR3 DNA is TGTGCCAGCAGGCGACAGGGGGTCGAGACCCAGTACTTC. It specifies CASRRQGVETQYF.

This clone was counted only a few times. The V gene is TRBV7-2, the J gene TRBJ2-3, with D possibly matching TRBD2 (7 bases). V was shortened by 1 base and J by 5 bases, with 16 bases between the two germline ends. Germline V gene lookup returns CDR1 SGHTA and CDR2 FQGNSA. The CDR3 is 16 amino acids. DNA of the CDR3: TGTGCCAGCAGCTTAGTGGGGGGGGGCGTTGGAGATACGCAGTATTTT. Residues: CASSLVGGGVGDTQYF.

This chain joins TRBV7-6 and TRBJ2-3; TRBD2 matches at 9 bases. Germline V gene lookup returns CDR1 SGHVS and CDR2 FNYEAQ. V was pared by 1 base and J by 3 bases, with 5 bases of the junction left unmatched. This CDR3 has 16 residues. The CDR3, as DNA: TGTGCCAGCAGCTTAGAAGGGCGGGGGGGGACAGATACGCAGTATTTT. This translates into CASSLEGRGGTDTQYF.

This clone occurred a few times. CDR3 in DNA: TGCGCCAGCAGCGTAACGGAGACAGGGGTAGGCGGGGAGCTGTTTTTT. Translating it yields CASSVTETGVGGELFF. The J gene is TRBJ2-2, the V gene TRBV5-1; 8 nucleotides line up with TRBD1. The CDR3 is made up of 16 amino acids. With V trimmed by 4 bases and J by 7 bases, 12 bases remained unmatched. The germline V gene has CDR1 SGHRS and CDR2 YFSETQ.

This sequence joins TRBV15 and TRBJ2-3, with 12 positions matching TRBD2. Germline V gives CDR1 LNHNV, CDR2 YYDKDF (reference sequence). This CDR3 is built from 20 residues. Germline trimming cut 5 bases from V and 1 base from J; bases unmatched to any gene: 16. The CDR3 loop is CATSPEGASGGAGGTDTQYF. Written as DNA, the CDR3 is TGTGCCACCAGCCCTGAGGGGGCTAGCGGGGGGGCGGGTGGCACAGATACGCAGTATTTT.

This clone was recorded a few times. The gene calls are TRBV6-5 and TRBJ1-5; D gene ambiguous. The CDR3 covers 13 residues. Germline lookup yields CDR1 MNHEY and CDR2 SVGAGI. V lost 2 bases, J lost 5 bases, and 7 bases lay in between. CDR3 bases: TGTGCCAGCAGTTACGATGGAGATCAGCCCCAGCATTTT. Translated: CASSYDGDQPQHF.

Turning to this clone: An end of the junction does not agree with germline; a read error may underlie this. The chain joins TRBV5-4 to TRBJ2-2; perhaps TRBD2 as D (6 bases). Per germline, CDR1 SGHNT and CDR2 YYREEE (reference sequence). The CDR3 runs to 14 residues. CDR3 bases: TGTGCCAGCAGCGCCCCGACTAGTCCCGGGGAGCTGCTTTTT. It codes for CASSAPTSPGELLF.

This clone appeared once. The CDR3 here is CASICGSYNEQFF. In nucleotides, the CDR3 is TGCGCCAGCATTTGCGGATCCTACAATGAGCAGTTCTTC. The chain employs TRBV23-1 and TRBJ2-1; D is uncertain. TRBV23-1 is designated an ORF whose function remains uncertain. The V and J ends lost 7 bases and 1 base respectively, with 8 bases between them. This CDR3 spans 13 amino acids.

The rearrangement links TRBV28 to TRBJ2-5; 14 bases map to TRBD2. The length of the CDR3 is 15 residues. The junction had 1 base not matched to a gene; V was cut back by 3 bases and J by 4 bases. Germline CDR1 MDHEN, CDR2 SYDVKM. The DNA for the CDR3 is TGTGCCAGCAGTTTGACTAGCGGGAGGGTAGAGACCCAGTACTTC. Amino acids: CASSLTSGRVETQYF.

A word on this clone: At one end the junction does not follow the germline gene, possibly because of a read error. This chain connects TRBV7-9 to TRBJ2-1; 11 positions match TRBD2. The germline gives CDR1 SEHNR, CDR2 FQNEAQ (reference sequence). The CDR3 has 16 residues. CDR3 protein: CSSSFDLAGGNNEQFF. Here the CDR3 DNA reads TGTTCCAGCAGCTTTGATTTAGCGGGGGGGAACAATGAGCAGTTCTTC.

The chain employs TRBV12-2 and TRBJ2-7; TRBD2, the table's D call, was not compared with the DNA. TRBV12-2 is tagged as a pseudogene. The CDR3 consists of 18 residues. The CDR3 coding sequence is TGTGCAAGTCGCCCAGAAGCAGGCGGGCGGGAGACCTACTACGAGCAGTACTTC. Amino acids: CASRPEAGGRETYYEQYF.

This clone was found once. The J gene is TRBJ2-3, the V gene TRBV9; weak D call: TRBD2 (5 bases). V was trimmed by 0 bases and J by 2 bases, leaving 13 bases between them. The CDR3 runs 16 residues. CDR1 and CDR2 (germline): SGDLS, YYNGEE. The CDR3 loop is CASSVVPEGPTDTQYF. The CDR3 DNA is TGTGCCAGCAGCGTAGTCCCTGAGGGTCCCACAGATACGCAGTATTTT. Based on the CDR3 plus reference TRBV9 and TRBJ2-3, the full variable domain is DSGVTQTPKHLITATGQRVTLRCSPRSGDLSVYWYQQSLDQGLQFLIQYYNGEERAKGNILERFSAQQFPDLHSELNLSSLELGDSALYFCASSVVPEGPTDTQYFGPGTRLTVL.

This chain joins TRBV9 and TRBJ2-7, with 12 bases identical to TRBD2. Germline V gene lookup returns CDR1 SGDLS and CDR2 YYNGEE. The CDR3 extends over 15 amino acids. The V gene end was trimmed by 3 bases and the J gene end by 6 bases; junction bases not matched to a gene: 7. The CDR3 DNA sequence: TGTGCCAGCAGCGCGACTAGCGGGAGTTTTGGCGAGCAGTACTTC. Its protein product is CASSATSGSFGEQYF.

The V gene is TRBV6-1, the J gene TRBJ2-7; a weak D match, TRBD1 (6 bases). CDR3 length: 15 residues. Germline loops: CDR1 MNHNS, CDR2 SASEGT. The V end lost 7 bases, the J end lost 2 bases, and 18 bases lay between the germline ends. The CDR3: CASTIRGDTPYEQYF. The CDR3 DNA is TGTGCCAGCACAATAAGAGGGGACACACCCTACGAGCAGTACTTC.

The V gene is TRBV28, the J gene TRBJ1-2; D remains ambiguous. The CDR3 runs 13 residues. CDR1 MDHEN and CDR2 SYDVKM come from the germline V gene. V was shortened by 3 bases and J by 3 bases, with 8 bases between the two germline ends. DNA of the CDR3: TGTGCCAGCAGTTTTGGTGCGGACTATGGCTACACCTTC. Protein: CASSFGADYGYTF.

J is TRBJ2-7 and V is TRBV2, with D perhaps TRBD1 (6 bases). Trimming took 7 bases from V and 7 from J, leaving 17 bases between them. The CDR3 runs 13 residues. The germline V gene has CDR1 SNHLY and CDR2 FYNNEI. The CDR3 DNA sequence: TGTGCCAGCATCGAGGGGGTAGCCGGGGAGCAGTACTTC. It encodes CASIEGVAGEQYF.

The chain carries TRBV2 and TRBJ2-2; possible D gene TRBD1, 6 bases. The length of the CDR3 is 14 residues. V was shortened by 7 bases and J by 4 bases, with 13 bases between the two germline ends. Germline CDR1 SNHLY, CDR2 FYNNEI. In DNA, the CDR3 is TGTGCCAGCATCACAGGGTCGGGCACCGGGGAGCTGTTTTTT. This sequence encodes CASITGSGTGELFF.

The gene calls are TRBV30 and TRBJ1-2; the D gene is possibly TRBD1 (5 bases). The CDR3 spans 13 residues. Looked up from germline, CDR1 is GTSNPN and CDR2 is SVGIG (reference sequence). V was shortened by 4 bases and J by 1 base, with 10 bases between the two germline ends. Here the CDR3 reads CAWNEQVNYGYTF. DNA for the CDR3: TGTGCCTGGAACGAACAGGTTAACTATGGCTACACCTTC.

The rearrangement links TRBV19 to TRBJ2-1, with D uncertain. CDR3 length: 11 residues. The V and J ends lost 5 bases and 7 bases respectively, with 6 bases between them. CDR1 is LNHDA, CDR2 SQIVND, per germline (reference sequence). CDR3 DNA sequence: TGTGCCAGTAGTGCCGGTAATGAGCAGTTCTTC. Translating it yields CASSAGNEQFF.

CDR3 in amino acids: CASSSTSAGGPDTKNIQYF. In nucleotides, the CDR3 is TGTGCCAGCAGTTCCACCTCAGCGGGGGGCCCGGATACCAAAAACATTCAGTACTTC. This chain joins TRBV28 and TRBJ2-4; 9 nucleotides agree with TRBD2. CDR1 is MDHEN and CDR2 is SYDVKM in the germline V gene. The CDR3 spans 19 residues. Trimming cost V 4 bases and J 2 bases; bases outside gene matches: 15.

The chain combines TRBV2 with TRBJ2-7; TRBD2 is a possible D gene (6 bases). V was clipped by 7 bases and J by 6 bases, with 16 bases between them. This CDR3 is 13 amino acids long. Per the germline V gene, CDR1 is SNHLY and CDR2 is FYNNEI. The CDR3 region is CASTGTVASEQYF. The CDR3, as DNA: TGTGCCAGCACCGGGACTGTCGCCTCCGAGCAGTACTTC.